The 23 T cell receptor beta chains presented below share a single source sample, sequenced in a study of cytomegalovirus exposure and HLA in healthy donors. Researchers ran the PCR with 60 Vbeta and 13 Jbeta primers. Assay: immunoSEQ multiplex PCR; the TCRdb copy retains only in-frame clones and omits some. The sample lists around 90,000 clones, approximately 56% seen once, with around 5.5% in the top ten. Sequencing was performed on PBMCs. All receptors derive from a woman younger than 45 in good health and CMV-seropositive.

The rearrangement uses TRBV21-1 and TRBJ2-1; the D segment call TRBD2 is taken from the table without a DNA check. TRBV21-1 is assigned pseudogene status. This CDR3 spans 13 amino acids. This CDR3 reads CASPSGSYNEQFF. CDR3 DNA: TGTGCCAGCCCGAGCGGCTCCTACAATGAGCAGTTCTTC.

The chain is built from TRBV6-1 and TRBJ1-1; D may be TRBD1 (6 bases). Germline CDR1 MNHNS, CDR2 SASEGT. This CDR3 is 15 amino acids long. V lost 6 bases to trimming and J lost 4 bases, with 18 bases between them. The CDR3 is CASRDANRVSTEAFF. The CDR3 DNA is TGTGCCAGCAGGGACGCGAACAGGGTGAGCACTGAAGCTTTCTTT.

The chain joins TRBV30 to TRBJ2-7, with D possibly TRBD1 on 5 matching bases. From germline, CDR1 is GTSNPN and CDR2 SVGIG (reference sequence). The CDR3 has 14 amino acids. V was cut by 4 bases and J by 2 bases, with 15 bases left in between. The CDR3 bases are TGTGCCTGGAACGAGCGCCCAGGGCCCTACGAGCAGTACTTC. Protein product: CAWNERPGPYEQYF.

The chain has TRBV5-8 and TRBJ1-2; 8 positions match TRBD1. The germline V gene encodes CDR1 SGHTS and CDR2 YDEGEE. J lost 8 bases, V lost 4 bases, and 10 bases had no gene match. The CDR3 totals 14 residues. The CDR3 loop reads CASSPGQGATGYTF. The CDR3 region has the DNA TGTGCCAGCAGCCCCGGACAGGGAGCCACCGGCTACACCTTC. The full variable domain, completed using reference TRBV5-8 and TRBJ1-2, is EAGVTQSPTHLIKTRGQQATLRCSPISGHTSVYWYQQALGLGLQFLLWYDEGEERNRGNFPPRFSGRQFPNYSSELNVNALELEDSALYLCASSPGQGATGYTFGSGTRLTVV.

CDR3 sequence: CASSLLAGVPSDTQYF. The CDR3 bases are TGTGCCAGCAGCTTACTTGCGGGGGTCCCGTCAGATACGCAGTATTTT. The chain has TRBV7-2 and TRBJ2-3; TRBD2 aligns across 7 bases. The CDR3 is 16 residues long. The V segment lost 2 bases and the J segment 4 bases; nucleotides outside the gene matches: 9. The germline V gene encodes CDR1 SGHTA and CDR2 FQGNSA.

Worth noting for this clone: The junction and the germline gene differ at one end; a read error may be behind it. The chain couples TRBV7-9 to TRBJ1-4; 7 bases fit TRBD1. CDR1 is SEHNR, CDR2 FQNEAQ, per germline (reference sequence). The CDR3 length is 16 residues. Written as DNA, the CDR3 is TGTGCCGGCAGCTTAGCGTCAGGGGGGACTAATGAAAAACTGTTTTTT. Translation gives CAGSLASGGTNEKLFF.

This rearrangement joins TRBV7-9 to TRBJ2-7; 12 nucleotides line up with TRBD1. This CDR3 is built from 15 residues. J lost 5 bases, V lost 5 bases, and 7 bases had no gene match. CDR1 is SEHNR, CDR2 FQNEAQ, per germline (reference sequence). The CDR3 coding sequence is TGTGCCAGCAGCCCAAGGGGACAGGGGGCCCACGAGCAGTACTTC. Translation gives CASSPRGQGAHEQYF.

The rearrangement joins TRBV6-1 to TRBJ1-2; D is unclear. This CDR3 is built from 15 residues. Germline V CDR1 and CDR2: MNHNS, SASEGT. V was shortened by 3 bases and J by 5 bases, with 16 bases between the two germline ends. Here the CDR3 DNA reads TGTGCCAGCAGTGATTCTCTGTTGGGCCTTTATGGCTACACCTTC. Translation gives CASSDSLLGLYGYTF.

CDR3 amino acids: CASSFGHTGAYGYTF. CDR3 sequence (DNA): TGTGCCAGCAGTTTTGGGCATACAGGTGCATATGGCTACACCTTC. The V call is TRBV28, the J call TRBJ1-2; D perhaps matches TRBD1 (5 bases). V gave up 3 bases and J gave up 5 bases, with 16 bases separating them. Germline V lookup: CDR1 MDHEN, CDR2 SYDVKM. This CDR3 contains 15 residues.

The chain carries TRBV15 and TRBJ1-2; 7 bases are shared with TRBD1. Germline trimming cut 0 bases from V and 3 bases from J; bases unmatched to any gene: 7. From germline, CDR1 is LNHNV and CDR2 YYDKDF (reference sequence). The CDR3 spans 16 residues. CDR3 sequence reads: CATSREIPTGHYGYTF. The CDR3 DNA is TGTGCCACCAGCAGAGAAATTCCGACAGGGCACTATGGCTACACCTTC.

V usage is TRBV7-9 and J usage is TRBJ1-3, with D perhaps matching TRBD1 (6 bases). Germline V gene sequence: CDR1 SEHNR, CDR2 FQNEAQ (reference sequence). The CDR3 loop spans 15 amino acids. V was clipped by 5 bases and J by 4 bases, with 15 bases between them. The DNA of the CDR3 is TGTGCCAGCAGCCCCCGGGGGGGGCCCGGAAACACCATATATTTT. Amino acid sequence: CASSPRGGPGNTIYF.

Only a few counts were recorded for this clone. The CDR3 DNA is TGCAGCGTAGCAGAAGGGGCAGGGGGCTCTAGCAATCAGCCCCAGCATTTT. Its protein product is CSVAEGAGGSSNQPQHF. The J gene is TRBJ1-5, the V gene TRBV29-1; 8 nucleotides agree with TRBD1. Per the germline V gene, CDR1 is SQVTM and CDR2 is ANQGSEA. With V trimmed by 6 bases and J by 0 bases, 13 bases remained unmatched. There are 17 residues in the CDR3.

The genes are TRBV6-5 and TRBJ2-1; 8 bases align to TRBD1. Germline lookup yields CDR1 MNHEY and CDR2 SVGAGI. The CDR3 runs to 16 residues. The trim removed 0 bases at V and 6 bases at J, leaving 7 bases unmatched. CDR3 residues: CASSYSSGGISNEQFF. The CDR3 bases are TGTGCCAGCAGTTACTCGTCAGGGGGCATATCCAATGAGCAGTTCTTC.

The V gene is TRBV28, the J gene TRBJ1-5; no reliable D call. The CDR3 contains 12 residues. In germline, CDR1 is MDHEN, CDR2 SYDVKM. Trimming pared 2 bases from V and 7 bases from J, leaving 6 bases between. CDR3 in amino acids: CASSLLYQPQHF. Here the CDR3 DNA reads TGTGCCAGCAGTTTACTCTACCAGCCCCAGCATTTT.

The chain is built from TRBV6-5 and TRBJ2-5, with no clear D. Trimming left V 2 bases short and J 5 bases short, with 9 bases between. CDR3 size: 13 residues. CDR1 is MNHEY and CDR2 is SVGAGI in the germline V gene. The CDR3 reads CASSYDLVETQYF. CDR3 nucleotide sequence: TGTGCCAGCAGTTACGACCTAGTGGAGACCCAGTACTTC.

The V and J genes are TRBV4-3 and TRBJ2-5; perhaps TRBD1 as D (6 bases). Per germline, CDR1 LGHNA and CDR2 YSLEER. The V end lost 4 bases, the J end lost 3 bases, and 15 bases lay between the germline ends. This CDR3 has 15 residues. The CDR3 DNA reads TGCGCCAGCAGCCGAGACGCCAGGGGTGAAGAGACCCAGTACTTC. Translation: CASSRDARGEETQYF.

The chain recombines TRBV18 with TRBJ2-3; 8 bases are a match to TRBD1. This CDR3 region has 14 residues. The junction had 4 bases not matched to a gene; V was cut back by 6 bases and J by 2 bases. Germline V gene lookup returns CDR1 KGHSH and CDR2 LQKENI. DNA of the CDR3: TGTGCCAGCTCCCCGACAGGGGTCACAGATACGCAGTATTTT. It yields the protein CASSPTGVTDTQYF.

This chain uses TRBV28 with TRBJ1-1, with 12 bases identical to TRBD1. Germline trimming cut 6 bases from V and 10 bases from J; bases unmatched to any gene: 15. The CDR3 totals 16 residues. Germline V gene sequence: CDR1 MDHEN, CDR2 SYDVKM. The CDR3 DNA sequence: TGTGCCAGCAGCTCCGGCGGGACAGGGGGCGCAATCCGAGCTTTCTTT. Amino acids: CASSSGGTGGAIRAFF.

This sequence joins TRBV6-1 and TRBJ1-2; TRBD1 might be the D (6 bases). Trimming shortened V by 5 bases and J by 2 bases, and 12 bases separated the two germline ends. The CDR3 extends over 14 amino acids. Germline V gene sequence: CDR1 MNHNS, CDR2 SASEGT. The CDR3 spells CASSRGTNNYGYTF. The CDR3 DNA sequence: TGTGCCAGCAGTAGGGGGACAAACAACTATGGCTACACCTTC.

V is TRBV7-2 and J is TRBJ2-3; TRBD2 aligns across 7 bases. Germline V lookup: CDR1 SGHTA, CDR2 FQGNSA. The J segment lost 5 bases and the V segment lost 3 bases, leaving 5 bases of the junction unmatched. CDR3 length: 14 amino acids. The CDR3 nucleotides are TGTGCCAGCAGCTTTGGACGGGGGGTAGATACGCAGTATTTT. This gives the protein CASSFGRGVDTQYF.

In its sample, this clone was seen a few times. The chain uses TRBV29-1 and TRBJ1-5; maybe TRBD1 (6 bases). The CDR3 covers 13 residues. V lost 4 bases and J 9 bases, leaving 16 bases between the germline ends. Per the germline V gene, CDR1 is SQVTM and CDR2 is ANQGSEA. The CDR3 nucleotides are TGCAGCGTTGTCCCTCAGGGGTCGGGGCCCCAGCATTTT. Protein sequence: CSVVPQGSGPQHF.

The V call is TRBV7-9, the J call TRBJ2-2; 9 nucleotides agree with TRBD2. This CDR3 comprises 16 residues. Unmatched junction bases numbered 9, after V lost 5 bases and J lost 5 bases. Per germline, CDR1 SEHNR and CDR2 FQNEAQ (reference sequence). CDR3 loop: CASSPSAGGVTGELFF. CDR3 coding DNA: TGTGCCAGCAGCCCGTCAGCGGGGGGCGTAACCGGGGAGCTGTTTTTT.

The gene calls are TRBV14 and TRBJ2-5; 10 bases are a match to TRBD2. In germline, CDR1 is SGHDN, CDR2 FVKESK. This CDR3 comprises 15 residues. The V gene end was trimmed by 4 bases and the J gene end by 5 bases; junction bases not matched to a gene: 7. Here the CDR3 reads CASSPGLASWETQYF. The DNA for the CDR3 is TGTGCCAGCAGCCCGGGACTAGCGTCCTGGGAGACCCAGTACTTC.